Below, 29 T cell receptor beta chains from the same sample are listed, as sequenced in a study of somatic mutations in cytotoxic T cells in rheumatoid arthritis. Clones were read by immunoSEQ multiplex PCR, and TCRdb kept only the in-frame ones, dropping some. Counted here are about 20,000 clones, more than 70% occurring once; the ten biggest clones make up under 20%. The sequenced material came from CD8+ T cells sorted from blood. The receptors derive from a woman aged 45-65 years in good health.

The rearrangement joins TRBV4-3 to TRBJ2-7, with 12 bases that match TRBD2. CDR1 LGHNA and CDR2 YSLEER come from the germline V gene. With 5 bases clipped from V and 4 bases from J, the junction kept 6 bases outside the gene matches. The CDR3 covers 15 residues. CDR3 sequence reads: CASSTLAGGSYEQYF. CDR3 sequence (DNA): TGCGCCAGCAGCACACTAGCGGGGGGCTCTTACGAGCAGTACTTC.

V is TRBV9 and J is TRBJ2-1, with 7 bases lining up with TRBD2. Germline CDR1 is SGDLS and CDR2 is YYNGEE. Unmatched junction bases numbered 8, after V lost 4 bases and J lost 4 bases. The CDR3 is made up of 15 amino acids. The CDR3 nucleotides read TGTGCCAGCAGCCCCCCCCCGGGGGGTTACAATGAGCAGTTCTTC. The encoded protein is CASSPPPGGYNEQFF.

V is TRBV25-1 and J is TRBJ2-2; D remains unclear. From germline, CDR1 is MGHDK and CDR2 SYGVNS. The CDR3 is 13 residues long. Trimming removed 6 bases from V and 5 bases from J, with 10 bases in between. Here the CDR3 DNA reads TGTGCCAGCAGAGGCAGCCTTACCGGGGAGCTGTTTTTT. It is translated as CASRGSLTGELFF.

This chain links TRBV4-3 with TRBJ1-1; TRBD1 is a possible D gene (6 bases). V was cut by 1 base and J by 4 bases, with 19 bases left in between. Looked up from germline, CDR1 is LGHNA and CDR2 is YSLEER. The CDR3 has 17 amino acids. In DNA, the CDR3 is TGCGCCAGCAGCCAAGGGACCGGGACATTCGGCATCACTGAAGCTTTCTTT. It specifies CASSQGTGTFGITEAFF.

The V gene is TRBV29-1, the J gene TRBJ1-2; TRBD1 aligns across 8 bases. Germline assignment: CDR1 SQVTM and CDR2 ANQGSEA. The trim removed 1 base at V and 4 bases at J, leaving 5 bases unmatched. The CDR3 sequence is 14 residues long. DNA of the CDR3: TGCAGCGTTGAAGGTTGGACAGGGATCTATGGCTACACCTTC. Its protein is CSVEGWTGIYGYTF.

The V gene is TRBV29-1, the J gene TRBJ1-1; a possible D gene is TRBD1 (5 bases). Germline V gene lookup returns CDR1 SQVTM and CDR2 ANQGSEA. This CDR3 has 11 residues. Trimming removed 1 base from V and 9 bases from J, with 9 bases in between. CDR3 loop: CSVEGGAQAFF. CDR3 coding DNA: TGCAGCGTTGAAGGAGGGGCCCAAGCTTTCTTT.

This sequence joins TRBV4-3 and TRBJ1-2, with 8 nucleotides matching TRBD1. This CDR3 is 15 amino acids long. V lost 0 bases and J lost 6; bases outside the gene matches: 6. Germline assignment: CDR1 LGHNA and CDR2 YSLEER. The DNA for the CDR3 is TGCGCCAGCAGCCAAGATCTGGACAGGGTAGATGGCTACACCTTC. Translation gives CASSQDLDRVDGYTF.

The CDR3 region is CATPEGGHTGELFF. DNA for the CDR3: TGTGCCACCCCTGAGGGGGGGCACACCGGGGAGCTGTTTTTT. The J gene is TRBJ2-2, the V gene TRBV6-1; D possibly corresponds to TRBD2 (7 bases). The CDR3 length is 14 residues. Trimming removed 10 bases at V and 3 bases at J, with 15 bases between. CDR1 MNHNS and CDR2 SASEGT come from the germline V gene.

The V call is TRBV4-1, the J call TRBJ2-5, with D tentatively TRBD1 (5 bases). This CDR3 spans 14 amino acids. Trimming removed 1 base at V and 5 bases at J, with 11 bases between. In germline, CDR1 is MGHRA, CDR2 YSYEKL. This CDR3 reads CASSQGQLEETQYF. The CDR3 nucleotides read TGCGCCAGCAGCCAAGGACAGTTGGAGGAGACCCAGTACTTC.

The V and J genes are TRBV7-6 and TRBJ2-2, with D possibly being TRBD1 or TRBD2 (5 bases each). This CDR3 has 16 amino acids. Germline values: CDR1 SGHVS, CDR2 FNYEAQ. Trimming left V 5 bases short and J 7 bases short, with 20 bases between. The CDR3 region is CASSPYTQVGIGELFF. CDR3 sequence (DNA): TGTGCCAGCAGCCCCTACACACAGGTCGGGATCGGGGAGCTGTTTTTT.

This clone was seen a single time. V is TRBV9 and J is TRBJ2-3; 11 bases fit TRBD1. Trimming at V came to 4 bases and at J to 4 bases, leaving 8 bases not matched to a gene. This CDR3 contains 16 residues. Germline assignment: CDR1 SGDLS and CDR2 YYNGEE. Written as DNA, the CDR3 is TGTGCCAGCAGCACCCCGGGACAGGGGGTAGCAGATACGCAGTATTTT. Encoded protein: CASSTPGQGVADTQYF. The complete variable domain, with remaining parts taken from reference TRBV9 and TRBJ2-3, reads DSGVTQTPKHLITATGQRVTLRCSPRSGDLSVYWYQQSLDQGLQFLIQYYNGEERAKGNILERFSAQQFPDLHSELNLSSLELGDSALYFCASSTPGQGVADTQYFGPGTRLTVL.

The J gene is TRBJ2-3, the V gene TRBV7-2, with D unclear. Germline CDR1 reads SGHTA; CDR2 reads FQGNSA. The CDR3 is 13 amino acids. Deletions cut 5 bases from V and 6 bases from J, with 12 bases between. In DNA form, the CDR3 reads TGTGCCAGCAGCCCGGCTCCGAGGGATACGCAGTATTTT. Translated: CASSPAPRDTQYF.

This chain uses TRBV6-5 with TRBJ1-4; TRBD1 matches 7 bases. In germline, CDR1 is MNHEY, CDR2 SVGAGI. With V trimmed by 0 bases and J by 6 bases, 1 base remained unmatched. The CDR3 contains 14 residues. In nucleotides, the CDR3 is TGTGCCAGCAGTTACTCGACAGGGCATGAAAAACTGTTTTTT. Translated: CASSYSTGHEKLFF.

This chain joins TRBV7-9 and TRBJ2-2, with D perhaps assigned TRBD1 or TRBD2 (7 bases each). CDR3 length equals 15 residues. Trimming removed 5 bases from V and 8 bases from J, with 18 bases in between. Germline CDR1 and CDR2: SEHNR and FQNEAQ (reference sequence). The CDR3 DNA is TGTGCCAGCAGCCTCCAGGGGGGGCGATCTGGGGAGCTGTTTTTT. It is translated as CASSLQGGRSGELFF.

This chain connects TRBV12-5 to TRBJ1-2, with D uncertain. This CDR3 is built from 16 residues. The V gene's germline CDR1 is LGHNT and CDR2 FRNRAP. V lost 4 bases to trimming and J lost 4 bases, with 19 bases between them. In DNA form, the CDR3 reads TGTGCTAGTGGTTCGCCGGAATTAGTCCTCCGCTATGGCTACACCTTC. This translates into CASGSPELVLRYGYTF.

The chain has TRBV15 and TRBJ1-5; D gene ambiguous. V was pared by 0 bases and J by 6 bases, with 9 bases between. Germline V lookup: CDR1 LNHNV, CDR2 YYDKDF (reference sequence). This CDR3 is 14 amino acids long. CDR3 protein: CATSRDQEGQPQHF. The CDR3, as DNA: TGTGCCACCAGCAGAGATCAGGAAGGTCAGCCCCAGCATTTT.

V usage is TRBV29-1 and J usage is TRBJ2-2; 10 positions match TRBD1. Germline values: CDR1 SQVTM, CDR2 ANQGSEA. The CDR3 runs 16 residues. Trimming took 0 bases from V and 5 from J; bases not matched to a gene: 6. The chain's CDR3 is CSVEDLGDRGTGELFF. The CDR3 DNA reads as TGCAGCGTTGAAGATCTAGGGGACAGGGGTACCGGGGAGCTGTTTTTT.

V gene TRBV7-7 combines with J gene TRBJ2-5; D is unresolved. Germline V gene sequence: CDR1 SSHAT, CDR2 FNYEAQ (reference sequence). V was trimmed by 5 bases and J by 5 bases, leaving 6 bases between them. The CDR3 covers 11 residues. The CDR3 region has the DNA TGTGCCAGCAGCCCTGATGAGACCCAGTACTTC. Encoded protein: CASSPDETQYF.

The V call is TRBV4-1, the J call TRBJ2-3, with TRBD2 identical over 10 bases. The CDR3 has 15 amino acids. The germline gives CDR1 MGHRA, CDR2 YSYEKL. The V segment lost 4 bases and the J segment 3 bases; nucleotides outside the gene matches: 4. The CDR3 here is CASSPSGGGTDTQYF. The CDR3 nucleotides read TGCGCCAGCAGCCCTAGCGGGGGTGGGACAGATACGCAGTATTTT.

The gene calls are TRBV19 and TRBJ2-2, with D uncertain. Trimming stripped 7 bases from V and 0 bases from J, with 9 bases between. The CDR3 is 14 amino acids. Germline V gives CDR1 LNHDA, CDR2 SQIVND (reference sequence). CDR3 residues: CASNWFANTGELFF. The CDR3 region has the DNA TGTGCCAGTAATTGGTTCGCGAACACCGGGGAGCTGTTTTTT.

The rearrangement links TRBV19 to TRBJ2-1; TRBD1 matches at 7 bases. CDR1 LNHDA and CDR2 SQIVND come from the germline V gene (reference sequence). The CDR3 spans 12 residues. J was trimmed by 12 bases and V by 5 bases; bases with no gene match: 7. The CDR3 coding sequence is TGTGCCAGTAGTGACTCGGGACAGTGGCAGTTCTTC. Protein: CASSDSGQWQFF.

The CDR3 nucleotides read TGTGCCAGTAGTACCTGGACAGGTTCGAACACCATATATTTT. Amino acid sequence: CASSTWTGSNTIYF. The chain recombines TRBV19 with TRBJ1-3; TRBD1 aligns across 7 bases. The CDR3 runs 14 residues. The V gene end was trimmed by 4 bases and the J gene end by 7 bases; junction bases not matched to a gene: 7. Germline V lookup: CDR1 LNHDA, CDR2 SQIVND (reference sequence).

This clone has just one count. This chain connects TRBV7-9 to TRBJ1-2, with D unresolved. CDR3 length equals 14 residues. Germline V lookup: CDR1 SEHNR, CDR2 FQNEAQ (reference sequence). Trimming took off 5 bases at V and 2 bases at J, with 12 bases between the two ends. CDR3 in amino acids: CASSGAINNYGYTF. CDR3 nucleotides: TGTGCCAGCAGCGGCGCAATTAACAACTATGGCTACACCTTC.

The chain joins TRBV5-6 to TRBJ2-7, with D possibly being TRBD1 (5 bases). Germline V gene data show CDR1 as SGHDT and CDR2 as YYEEEE. This CDR3 comprises 13 residues. V was trimmed by 0 bases and J by 5 bases, leaving 9 bases between them. CDR3: CASSLDRSNEQYV. The CDR3 region has the DNA TGTGCCAGCAGCTTGGACAGGTCGAACGAGCAGTACGTC.

V usage is TRBV2 and J usage is TRBJ1-1; D remains unclear. This CDR3 spans 14 amino acids. Germline CDR1 is SNHLY and CDR2 is FYNNEI. V was clipped by 6 bases and J by 0 bases, with 11 bases between them. In DNA form, the CDR3 reads TGTGCCAGCAGGGCGACGGATATGAACACTGAAGCTTTCTTT. The encoded protein is CASRATDMNTEAFF.

The genes are TRBV28 and TRBJ1-1; D possibly corresponds to TRBD1 (6 bases). CDR1 MDHEN and CDR2 SYDVKM come from the germline V gene. Trimming pared 2 bases from V and 7 bases from J, leaving 11 bases between. The CDR3 runs 13 residues. The CDR3 DNA sequence: TGTGCCAGCAGTTTAGGGGGCCGGAGTGAAGCTTTCTTT. This sequence encodes CASSLGGRSEAFF.

This chain links TRBV4-1 with TRBJ2-7; possibly TRBD2 for D (5 bases). V gave up 1 base and J gave up 5 bases, with 9 bases separating them. The CDR3 extends over 13 amino acids. Germline CDR1 is MGHRA and CDR2 is YSYEKL. Written as DNA, the CDR3 is TGCGCCAGCAGCCAAGCTCTAGCCGACGAGCAGTACGTC. It encodes CASSQALADEQYV.

The rearrangement uses TRBV10-3 and TRBJ2-7; no definite D call. Trimming shortened V by 0 bases and J by 0 bases, and 15 bases separated the two germline ends. This CDR3 region has 17 residues. Germline CDR1 is ENHRY and CDR2 is SYGVKD. The chain's CDR3 is CAISESPGPNYSYEQYF. CDR3 in DNA: TGTGCCATCAGTGAGTCCCCGGGCCCCAATTACTCCTACGAGCAGTACTTC.

The V and J genes are TRBV7-9 and TRBJ1-2; no clear D gene. CDR1 is SEHNR, CDR2 FQNEAQ, per germline (reference sequence). V shed 1 base and J shed 8 bases, with 23 bases lying between them. This CDR3 region has 17 residues. The CDR3 DNA reads TGTGCCAGCAGCTTAGACGGAAGGGCAGGAGGTGGTTTGGGCTACACCTTC. Its protein is CASSLDGRAGGGLGYTF. The variable domain in full, with the rest retrieved from reference TRBV7-9 and TRBJ1-2, is DTGVSQNPRHKITKRGQNVTFRCDPISEHNRLYWYRQTLGQGPEFLTYFQNEAQLEKSRLLSDRFSAERPKGSFSTLEIQRTEQGDSAMYLCASSLDGRAGGGLGYTFGSGTRLTVV.